Included here is one TCR beta chain sequence, with context. Antigen specificity is unknown. Since a much larger clone is just one base distant, this may be a read error. The entry originates in a study of blood T cells in healthy people across ages. Whole-study findings and limits: Donor CMV infection status was unknown, possibly confounding age-related changes in expanded clonotypes.

Sample-barcoded 5' priming and a J-beta primer mix drove a second PCR of roughly 6 to 12 cycles. Every cDNA molecule bore a tag from a template-switch adaptor containing 12 random nucleotides. TCRdb used MiXCR to reprocess the 5' RACE reads, holding one entry per CDR3 protein. The repertoire has roughly 800,000 distinct CDR3 sequences, around 36% of them found once; the top ten carry approximately 13%. CDR3 length equals 12 residues. The sample taken for sequencing was blood. The TCR sequence derives from a man aged 18-30 years in good health. The chain has TRBV12-3 or TRBV12-4 and TRBJ2-4; D is undetermined. CDR3 region: CAGSFIKNIQYF. The DNA for the CDR3 is TGTGCCGGCAGTTTTATAAAAAACATTCAGTACTTC.